This T cell receptor (beta chain) was sequenced during a study of cytomegalovirus exposure and HLA in healthy donors. V was clipped by 3 bases and J by 2 bases, with 9 bases between them. The germline gives CDR1 KGHSH, CDR2 LQKENI. CDR3 length equals 14 residues. The PCR contained 60 Vbeta and 13 Jbeta primers. Measured with immunoSEQ multiplex PCR; TCRdb has only the in-frame clones, and not every one. The sample yields 180,000 or so clones, around 70% seen once. This TCR came from a male donor in good health and CMV-seronegative. The sample taken for sequencing was PBMCs. The chain employs TRBV18 and TRBJ2-3; D possibly corresponds to TRBD1 (5 bases). The CDR3 DNA reads TGTGCCAGCTCACCGAAAGGGGACACAGATACGCAGTATTTT. Protein: CASSPKGDTDTQYF.